The following is a TCR beta chain sequence with its context. Its antigen remains undetermined. No base quality information exists; no much larger clone differs at one position. Genomic DNA was isolated from the sorted cells so that the TCRbeta CDR3 region could be sequenced. The immunoSEQ Assay was used to sequence the TCRbeta CDR3 regions. TCRdb provides this immuneACCESS table in a form limited to in-frame rearrangements. Some clones are lacking; in checked studies, under half of them reflect an unresolved V gene, and why the rest are absent is not known. Within this sample are 30,000 to 35,000 clones, with 85% to 95% of them counted one time only. The ten largest clones add up to 4% to 5% of the sample. The germline V gene supplies CDR1 MGHRA and CDR2 YSYEKL. The CDR3 contains 16 residues, cysteine and phenylalanine counted. Only CDR3 DNA is held: 48 bases, read in frame from base 1. V gives up 2 bases and J gives up 0 bases, and the segment between their germline ends measures 13 bases.

This entry comes from a study of OX40 agonist ivuxolimab in advanced cancers. In terms of the full investigation: Ivuxolimab, which targeted the costimulatory receptor OX40 (CD134), was an agonistic, fully human IgG2 monoclonal antibody. Intravenous ivuxolimab was administered to patients every 2 weeks at six dose levels: 0.01, 0.1, 0.3, 1.5, 3 and 10 mg/kg. Of the approximately 54 patients in dose escalation, some 19 had hepatocellular carcinoma, some 15 had melanoma, 9 had renal cell carcinoma and 9 had head and neck cancer. A male proportion of under 85% and a mean age of about 60 years, ranging from roughly 23 to 85, were recorded for the dose-escalation cohort. Patients were allowed to have had prior anti-PD-1, anti-PD-L1 or anti-CTLA-4 therapy, and 30% to 50% of the dose-escalation patients had previously received checkpoint inhibitors. Partial responses were achieved by three dose-escalation patients, of whom one had hepatocellular carcinoma and two had cutaneous melanoma. Peripheral TCRbeta sequencing aimed to test whether ivuxolimab altered TCR sequence diversity and caused clonal T-cell expansion. The paper describes the monotherapy dose-escalation part (N of about 52 patients) of the phase I trial of ivuxolimab. Overall study outcomes, separate from this receptor: At doses of 0.1 to 3.0 mg/kg, clonal expansion of both CD4+ and CD8+ T cells in blood was seen between baseline and week 6. The antigen specificity of the clonally expanded peripheral T cells was not determined. Low levels of normalized T-cell clonal expansion were also seen in some nonresponding patients. On average, CD8+ T cells showed more expanded clones than CD4+ T cells after ivuxolimab. Partial responders in the 0.1-3.0 mg/kg groups had among the lowest normalized peripheral clonal expansion, especially among CD8+ T cells.

The trial excluded patients who had a history of autoimmune disease or who were on systemic immunosuppression. Peripheral blood for TCR sequencing was collected from all dose cohorts at baseline, on cycle 4 day 1, and on cycle 7 day 1. The samples were drawn from a first-in-human, open-label, multicenter phase I dose-escalation trial of ivuxolimab. Adults with locally advanced or metastatic melanoma, renal cell carcinoma, hepatocellular carcinoma or head and neck squamous cell carcinoma were enrolled in the trial. Before TCR sequencing, CD4+ T cells and CD8+ T cells from peripheral blood were sorted into separate populations.

The sequencing here drew on CD4+ or CD8+ T cells sorted from blood, taken in a trial of the OX40 agonist ivuxolimab. This sequence originates from an adult with an advanced solid tumor such as melanoma, head and neck, liver or kidney cancer. This chain joins TRBV4-1 to TRBJ2-5, and TRBD1 may be the D gene, going by 5 matching bases. The DNA sequence is given as TGCGCCAGCAGCCAAAACCTTAGACAGAACCAAGAGACCCAGTACTTC. Translated, this is CASSQNLRQNQETQYF.